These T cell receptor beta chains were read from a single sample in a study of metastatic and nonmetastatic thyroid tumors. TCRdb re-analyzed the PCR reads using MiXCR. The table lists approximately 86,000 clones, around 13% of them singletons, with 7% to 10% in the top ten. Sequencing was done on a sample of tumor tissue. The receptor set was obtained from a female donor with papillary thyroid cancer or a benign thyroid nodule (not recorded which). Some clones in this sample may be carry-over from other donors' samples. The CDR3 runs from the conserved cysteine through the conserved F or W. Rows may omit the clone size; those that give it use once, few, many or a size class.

CDR3aa: CASSRTGLNTEAFF; abundance: many; j_gene: TRBJ1-1; v_gene: TRBV27
CDR3aa: CASMRTGLPDTQYF; abundance: many; j_gene: TRBJ2-3; v_gene: TRBV6-1
CDR3aa: CASSWRMVSYEQYF; abundance: many; j_gene: TRBJ2-7; v_gene: TRBV6-1
CDR3aa: CASSVQGGTYGYTF; abundance: -; j_gene: TRBJ1-2; v_gene: TRBV9
CDR3aa: CASSFYRYYGCTF; abundance: once; j_gene: TRBJ1-2; v_gene: TRBV7-2
CDR3aa: CAITPRLAPSGANVLTF; abundance: many; j_gene: TRBJ2-6; v_gene: TRBV10-3
CDR3aa: CASSPMRATGPTEAFF; abundance: many; j_gene: TRBJ1-1; v_gene: TRBV27
CDR3aa: CASSLLTTLRGDGYTF; abundance: many; j_gene: TRBJ1-2; v_gene: TRBV5-1
CDR3aa: CASSKSGGRETQYF; abundance: many; j_gene: TRBJ2-5; v_gene: TRBV19
CDR3aa: CASSSLAGGSMNTGELFF; abundance: many; j_gene: TRBJ2-2; v_gene: TRBV5-1
CDR3aa: CASSPSGGNTGELFF; abundance: many; j_gene: TRBJ2-2; v_gene: TRBV5-4
CDR3aa: CATSLRGRTGQETQYF; abundance: many; j_gene: TRBJ2-5; v_gene: TRBV24-1
CDR3aa: CSARDTAGVGEQYF; abundance: -; j_gene: TRBJ2-7; v_gene: TRBV20-1
CDR3aa: CASSLRSGQGYNEQFF; abundance: many; j_gene: TRBJ2-1; v_gene: TRBV7-9
CDR3aa: CASSYSVRGGNQPQHF; abundance: many; j_gene: TRBJ1-5; v_gene: TRBV6-5
CDR3aa: CASIANGYTGELFF; abundance: many; j_gene: TRBJ2-2; v_gene: TRBV10-2
CDR3aa: CASRDGSFEQYF; abundance: few; j_gene: TRBJ2-7; v_gene: TRBV19
CDR3aa: CASIRDRWNTEAFF; abundance: many; j_gene: TRBJ1-1; v_gene: TRBV7-9
CDR3aa: CASSAGGSFTDTQYF; abundance: many; j_gene: TRBJ2-3; v_gene: TRBV9
CDR3aa: CSARHPRGVPSTGELFF; abundance: many; j_gene: TRBJ2-2; v_gene: TRBV20-1
CDR3aa: CASSLGTGTGYTF; abundance: many; j_gene: TRBJ1-2; v_gene: TRBV11-3
CDR3aa: CASSSHADTQYF; abundance: many; j_gene: TRBJ2-3; v_gene: TRBV7-2
CDR3aa: CASSYMEGRGGNDGYTF; abundance: many; j_gene: TRBJ1-2; v_gene: TRBV6-5
CDR3aa: CAISSGSPEAFF; abundance: once; j_gene: TRBJ1-1; v_gene: TRBV10-3
CDR3aa: CSARGTDYGYTF; abundance: many; j_gene: TRBJ1-2; v_gene: TRBV20-1
CDR3aa: CASSWDYSYEQYF; abundance: many; j_gene: TRBJ2-7; v_gene: TRBV11-2
CDR3aa: CASGAQGQGGGYTF; abundance: -; j_gene: TRBJ1-2; v_gene: TRBV6-1
CDR3aa: CASSLGGTSVGDNEQFF; abundance: many; j_gene: TRBJ2-1; v_gene: TRBV4-2
CDR3aa: CASSFSQGTNTGELFF; abundance: many; j_gene: TRBJ2-2; v_gene: TRBV11-2
CDR3aa: CASSQGRTPNTEAFF; abundance: -; j_gene: TRBJ1-1; v_gene: TRBV3-1
CDR3aa: CSARDLGGSNQPQHF; abundance: many; j_gene: TRBJ1-5; v_gene: TRBV20-1
CDR3aa: CASSFFRSRKNSGNTIYF; abundance: many; j_gene: TRBJ1-3; v_gene: TRBV11-2
CDR3aa: CAWSVKNTIYF; abundance: many; j_gene: TRBJ1-3; v_gene: TRBV30
CDR3aa: CASSPDYGYTF; abundance: many; j_gene: TRBJ1-2; v_gene: TRBV19
CDR3aa: CASFGRLNTEAFF; abundance: many; j_gene: TRBJ1-1; v_gene: TRBV27
CDR3aa: CASSPSGLACYNEQFF; abundance: -; j_gene: TRBJ2-1; v_gene: TRBV5-1
CDR3aa: CASSLGGGNEQFF; abundance: many; j_gene: TRBJ2-1; v_gene: TRBV11-2
CDR3aa: CASSSPGFGMNTEAFF; abundance: many; j_gene: TRBJ1-1; v_gene: TRBV2
CDR3aa: CASGDGRGYTF; abundance: many; j_gene: TRBJ1-2; v_gene: TRBV5-1
CDR3aa: CASFANQRDHETQYF; abundance: many; j_gene: TRBJ2-5; v_gene: TRBV5-1
CDR3aa: CASSRREGYGYTF; abundance: -; j_gene: TRBJ1-2; v_gene: TRBV7-2
CDR3aa: CASRGIETGNTGELFF; abundance: many; j_gene: TRBJ2-2; v_gene: TRBV6-2/TRBV6-3
CDR3aa: CASSLYGWAYEHYF; abundance: -; j_gene: TRBJ2-7; v_gene: TRBV7-2
CDR3aa: CASSTIAGVSETQYF; abundance: many; j_gene: TRBJ2-5; v_gene: TRBV9
CDR3aa: CASSPGGHGYTF; abundance: many; j_gene: TRBJ1-2; v_gene: TRBV5-1
CDR3aa: CAVQGLSSYNEQFF; abundance: -; j_gene: TRBJ2-1; v_gene: TRBV30
CDR3aa: CSARLWERGQTEAFF; abundance: many; j_gene: TRBJ1-1; v_gene: TRBV20-1
CDR3aa: CASSSGTGGLRTGELFF; abundance: many; j_gene: TRBJ2-2; v_gene: TRBV5-1
CDR3aa: CASSLAGGRQPQHF; abundance: many; j_gene: TRBJ1-5; v_gene: TRBV28
CDR3aa: CASSLDRADGYTF; abundance: few; j_gene: TRBJ1-2; v_gene: TRBV28